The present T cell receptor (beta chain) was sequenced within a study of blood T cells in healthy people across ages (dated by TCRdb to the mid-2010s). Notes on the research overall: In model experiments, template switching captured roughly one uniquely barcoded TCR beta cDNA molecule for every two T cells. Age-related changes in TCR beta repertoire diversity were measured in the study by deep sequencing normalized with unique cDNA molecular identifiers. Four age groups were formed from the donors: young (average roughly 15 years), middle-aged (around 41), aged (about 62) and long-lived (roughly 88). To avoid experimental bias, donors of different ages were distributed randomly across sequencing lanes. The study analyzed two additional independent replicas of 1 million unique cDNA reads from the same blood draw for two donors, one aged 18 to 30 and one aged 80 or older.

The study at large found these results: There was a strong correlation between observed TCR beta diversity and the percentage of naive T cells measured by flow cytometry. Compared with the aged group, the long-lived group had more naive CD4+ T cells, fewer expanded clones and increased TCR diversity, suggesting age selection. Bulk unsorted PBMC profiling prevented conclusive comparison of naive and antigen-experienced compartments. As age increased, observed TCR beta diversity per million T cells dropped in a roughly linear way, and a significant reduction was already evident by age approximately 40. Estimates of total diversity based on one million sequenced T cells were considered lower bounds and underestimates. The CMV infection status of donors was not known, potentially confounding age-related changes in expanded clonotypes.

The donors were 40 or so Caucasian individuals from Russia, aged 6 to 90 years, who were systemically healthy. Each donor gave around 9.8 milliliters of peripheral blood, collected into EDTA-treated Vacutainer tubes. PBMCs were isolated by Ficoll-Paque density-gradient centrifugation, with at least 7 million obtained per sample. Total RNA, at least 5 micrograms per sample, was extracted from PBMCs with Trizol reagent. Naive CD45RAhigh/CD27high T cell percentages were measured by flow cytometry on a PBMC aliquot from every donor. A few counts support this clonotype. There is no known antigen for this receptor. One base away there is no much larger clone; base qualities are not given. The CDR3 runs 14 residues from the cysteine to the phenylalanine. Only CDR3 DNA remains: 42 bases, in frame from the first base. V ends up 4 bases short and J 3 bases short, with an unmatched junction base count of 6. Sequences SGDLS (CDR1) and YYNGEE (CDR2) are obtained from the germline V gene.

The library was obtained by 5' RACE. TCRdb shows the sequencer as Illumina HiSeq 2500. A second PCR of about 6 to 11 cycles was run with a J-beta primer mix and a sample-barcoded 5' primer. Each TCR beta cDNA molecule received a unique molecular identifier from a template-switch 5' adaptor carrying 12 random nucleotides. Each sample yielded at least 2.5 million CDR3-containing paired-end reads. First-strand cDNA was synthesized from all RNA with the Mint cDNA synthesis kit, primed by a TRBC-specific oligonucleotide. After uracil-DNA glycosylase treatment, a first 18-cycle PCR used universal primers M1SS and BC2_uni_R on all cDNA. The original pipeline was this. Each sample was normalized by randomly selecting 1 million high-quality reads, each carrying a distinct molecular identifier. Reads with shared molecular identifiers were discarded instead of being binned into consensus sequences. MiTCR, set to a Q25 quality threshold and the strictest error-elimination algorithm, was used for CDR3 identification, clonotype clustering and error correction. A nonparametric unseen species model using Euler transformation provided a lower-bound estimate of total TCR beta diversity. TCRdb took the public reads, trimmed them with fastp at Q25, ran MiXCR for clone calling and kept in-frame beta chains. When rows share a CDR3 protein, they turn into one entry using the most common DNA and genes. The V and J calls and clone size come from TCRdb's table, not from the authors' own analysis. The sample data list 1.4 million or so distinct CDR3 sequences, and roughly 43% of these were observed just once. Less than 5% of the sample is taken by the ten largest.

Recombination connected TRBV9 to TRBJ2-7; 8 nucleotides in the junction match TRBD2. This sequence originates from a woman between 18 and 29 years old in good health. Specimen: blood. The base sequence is TGTGCCAGCAGCACGACTAGCGCGAGCTACGAGCAGTACTTC. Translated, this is CASSTTSASYEQYF.